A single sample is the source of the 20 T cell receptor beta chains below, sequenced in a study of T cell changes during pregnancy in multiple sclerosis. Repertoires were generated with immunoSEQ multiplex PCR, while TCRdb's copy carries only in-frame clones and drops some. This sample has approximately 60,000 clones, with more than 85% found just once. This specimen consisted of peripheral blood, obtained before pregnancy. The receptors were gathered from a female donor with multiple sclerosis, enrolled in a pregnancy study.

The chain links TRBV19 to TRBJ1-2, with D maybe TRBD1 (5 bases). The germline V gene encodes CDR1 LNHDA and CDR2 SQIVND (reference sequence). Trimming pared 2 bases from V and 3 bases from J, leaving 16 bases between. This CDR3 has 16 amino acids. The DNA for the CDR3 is TGTGCCAGTAGTATAAGCCGCGGGGCCCATGACTATGGCTACACCTTC. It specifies CASSISRGAHDYGYTF.

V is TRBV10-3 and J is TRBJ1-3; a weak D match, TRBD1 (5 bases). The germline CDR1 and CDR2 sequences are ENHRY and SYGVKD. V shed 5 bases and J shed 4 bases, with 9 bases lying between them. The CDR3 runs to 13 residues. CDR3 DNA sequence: TGTGCCATCAGTCGGGACTTCGGAAACACCATATATTTT. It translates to CAISRDFGNTIYF.

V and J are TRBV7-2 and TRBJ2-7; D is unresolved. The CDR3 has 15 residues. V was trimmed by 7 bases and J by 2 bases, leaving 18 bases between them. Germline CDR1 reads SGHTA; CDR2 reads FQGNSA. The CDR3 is CASNPTHANTYEQYF. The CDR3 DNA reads TGTGCCAGCAACCCGACACACGCAAACACCTACGAGCAGTACTTC.

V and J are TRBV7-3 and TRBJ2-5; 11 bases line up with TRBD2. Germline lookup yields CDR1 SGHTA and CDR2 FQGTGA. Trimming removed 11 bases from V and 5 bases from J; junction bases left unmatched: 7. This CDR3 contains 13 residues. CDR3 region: CACSGGAGETQYF. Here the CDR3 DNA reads TGTGCCTGTAGCGGGGGGGCCGGGGAGACCCAGTACTTC.

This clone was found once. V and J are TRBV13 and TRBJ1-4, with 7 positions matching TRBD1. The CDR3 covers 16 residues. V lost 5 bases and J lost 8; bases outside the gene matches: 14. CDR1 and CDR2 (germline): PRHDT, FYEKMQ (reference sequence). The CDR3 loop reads CASSHRDSRAREKLFF. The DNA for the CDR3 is TGTGCCAGCAGCCATCGGGACAGCCGGGCGAGGGAAAAACTGTTTTTT. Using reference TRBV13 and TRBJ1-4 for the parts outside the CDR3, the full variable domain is AAGVIQSPRHLIKEKRETATLKCYPIPRHDTVYWYQQGPGQDPQFLISFYEKMQSDKGSIPDRFSAQQFSDYHSELNMSSLELGDSALYFCASSHRDSRAREKLFFGSGTQLSVL.

In nucleotides, the CDR3 is TGCGCCAGCAGCCAAGAGGGACTAGCGGGGGATTCGTACAATGAGCAGTTCTTC. It codes for CASSQEGLAGDSYNEQFF. V gene TRBV4-3 combines with J gene TRBJ2-1; TRBD2 aligns across 14 bases. Germline V lookup: CDR1 LGHNA, CDR2 YSLEER. V was pared by 0 bases and J by 4 bases, with 5 bases of the junction left unmatched. CDR3 length: 18 amino acids.

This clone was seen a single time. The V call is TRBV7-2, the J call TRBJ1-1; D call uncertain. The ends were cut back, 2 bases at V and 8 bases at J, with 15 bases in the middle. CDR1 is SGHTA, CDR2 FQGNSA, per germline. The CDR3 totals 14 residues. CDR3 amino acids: CASSLSVGNSEAFF. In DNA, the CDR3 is TGTGCCAGCAGCTTATCCGTCGGGAACTCGGAAGCTTTCTTT.

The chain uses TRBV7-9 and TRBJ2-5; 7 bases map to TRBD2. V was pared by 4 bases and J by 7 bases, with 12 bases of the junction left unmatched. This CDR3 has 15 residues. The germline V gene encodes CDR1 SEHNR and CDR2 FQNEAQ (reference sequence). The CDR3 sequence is CASSSSRAGAGTQYF. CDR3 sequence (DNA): TGTGCCAGCAGCTCTTCCAGGGCGGGAGCAGGGACCCAGTACTTC.

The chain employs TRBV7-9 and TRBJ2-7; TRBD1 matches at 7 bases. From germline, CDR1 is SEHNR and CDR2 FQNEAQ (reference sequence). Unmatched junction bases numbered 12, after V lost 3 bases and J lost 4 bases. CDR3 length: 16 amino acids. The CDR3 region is CASSFVGPGQLYEQYF. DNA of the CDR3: TGTGCCAGCAGCTTCGTGGGCCCGGGACAGCTGTACGAGCAGTACTTC.

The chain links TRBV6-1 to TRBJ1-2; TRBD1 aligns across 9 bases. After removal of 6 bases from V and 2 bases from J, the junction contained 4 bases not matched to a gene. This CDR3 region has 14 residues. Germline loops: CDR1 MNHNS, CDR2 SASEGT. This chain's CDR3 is CASSRTGGNYGYTF. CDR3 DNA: TGTGCCAGCAGCCGCACAGGGGGCAACTATGGCTACACCTTC.

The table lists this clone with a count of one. This CDR3 reads CASGVTGGGTDTQYF. The CDR3 coding sequence is TGTGCCAGCGGGGTGACAGGGGGCGGCACAGATACGCAGTATTTT. The J gene is TRBJ2-3, the V gene TRBV6-4; 10 bases agree with TRBD1. This CDR3 spans 15 amino acids. V shed 8 bases, J shed 1 base, and the junction held 6 bases outside the gene matches. Germline V CDR1 and CDR2: MRHNA, SNTAGT.

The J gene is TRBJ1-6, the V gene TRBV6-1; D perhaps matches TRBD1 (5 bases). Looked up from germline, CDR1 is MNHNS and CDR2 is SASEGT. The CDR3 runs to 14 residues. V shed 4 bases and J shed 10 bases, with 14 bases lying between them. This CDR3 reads CASSGGGRGSPLHF. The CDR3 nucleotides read TGTGCCAGCAGTGGGGGGGGTCGGGGATCACCCCTCCACTTT.

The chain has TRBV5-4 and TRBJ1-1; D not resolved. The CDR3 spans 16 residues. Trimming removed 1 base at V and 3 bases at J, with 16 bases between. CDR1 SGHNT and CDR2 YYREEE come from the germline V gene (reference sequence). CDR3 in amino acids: CASSLPLREGHTEAFF. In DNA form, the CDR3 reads TGTGCCAGCAGCTTGCCCCTTCGGGAGGGTCACACTGAAGCTTTCTTT.

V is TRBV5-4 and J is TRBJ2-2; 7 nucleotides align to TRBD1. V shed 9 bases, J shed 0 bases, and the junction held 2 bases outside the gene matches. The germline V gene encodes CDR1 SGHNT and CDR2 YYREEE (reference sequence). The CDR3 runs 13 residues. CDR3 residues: CATQGANTGELFF. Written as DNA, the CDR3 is TGTGCCACCCAGGGGGCGAACACCGGGGAGCTGTTTTTT.

CDR3 bases: TGTGCCAGCAGCTTATTTTACGGTACCTACGAGCAGTACTTC. Translated, it gives CASSLFYGTYEQYF. The chain combines TRBV7-2 with TRBJ2-7; no firm D call. The CDR3 is 14 residues long. The germline V and J ends were trimmed by 2 bases and 2 bases, with 10 bases remaining between them. CDR1 SGHTA and CDR2 FQGNSA come from the germline V gene. The whole variable domain, remainder taken from reference TRBV7-2 and TRBJ2-7, is GAGVSQSPSNKVTEKGKDVELRCDPISGHTALYWYRQSLGQGLEFLIYFQGNSAPDKSGLPSDRFSAERTGGSVSTLTIQRTQQEDSAVYLCASSLFYGTYEQYFGPGTRLTVT.

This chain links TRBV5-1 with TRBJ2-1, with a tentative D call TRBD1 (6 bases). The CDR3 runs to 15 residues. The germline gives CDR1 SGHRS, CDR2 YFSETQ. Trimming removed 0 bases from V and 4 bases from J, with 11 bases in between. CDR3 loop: CASSLGGRNYNEQFF. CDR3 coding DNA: TGCGCCAGCAGCTTGGGGGGGCGTAATTACAATGAGCAGTTCTTC.

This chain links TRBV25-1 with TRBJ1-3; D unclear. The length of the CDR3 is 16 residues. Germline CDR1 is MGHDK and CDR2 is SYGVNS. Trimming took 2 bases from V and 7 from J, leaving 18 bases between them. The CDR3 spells CASSEIGGLGRNTIYF. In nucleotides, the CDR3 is TGTGCCAGCAGTGAAATTGGAGGGCTAGGTCGGAACACCATATATTTT.

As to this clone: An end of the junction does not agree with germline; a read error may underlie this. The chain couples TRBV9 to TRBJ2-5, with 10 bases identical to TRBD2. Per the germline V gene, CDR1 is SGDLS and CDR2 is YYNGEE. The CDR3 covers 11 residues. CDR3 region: CASSGGTSEDF. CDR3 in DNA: TGTGCCAGCAGCGGGGGGACTAGCGAGGACTTC.

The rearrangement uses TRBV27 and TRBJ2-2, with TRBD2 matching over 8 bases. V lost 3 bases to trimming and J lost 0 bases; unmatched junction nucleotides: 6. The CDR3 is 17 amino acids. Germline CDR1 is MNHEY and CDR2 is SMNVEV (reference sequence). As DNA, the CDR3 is TGTGCCAGCAGTTTGTCGCGGGGGGCCCCGAACACCGGGGAGCTGTTTTTT. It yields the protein CASSLSRGAPNTGELFF.

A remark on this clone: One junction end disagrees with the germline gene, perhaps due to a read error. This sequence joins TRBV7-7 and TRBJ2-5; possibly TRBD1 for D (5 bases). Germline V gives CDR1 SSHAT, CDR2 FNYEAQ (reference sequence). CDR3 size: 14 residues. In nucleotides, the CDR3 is TGTGCTAGCAGCTTAGCTGGGCAGGGAGAGACCCAGTACTTC. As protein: CASSLAGQGETQYF.